Shown below are 8 T cell receptor beta chains from a single sample sequenced in a study of cytomegalovirus exposure and HLA in healthy donors listed by TCRdb under 2017. Library generation was performed with the immunoSEQ multiplex PCR assay. The table comes from immuneACCESS by way of TCRdb, which keeps in-frame sequences with V and J called. Part of the clones is missing from these tables; in studies checked, under half for an unresolved V gene and the rest for unknown reasons. In this sample the table shows about 400,000 clones, 70% to 90% of which occur a single time. The top ten clones comprise roughly 0.75% of the sample. The sample was PBMCs. The receptors originated from a woman aged 18-29 years in good health and CMV-seronegative.

V usage is TRBV7-2 and J usage is TRBJ2-7; TRBD2 agrees at 7 bases. V dropped 5 bases and J dropped 9; count of bases not matched to a gene: 13. Germline CDR1 is SGHTA and CDR2 is FQGNSA. The CDR3 covers 14 residues. The CDR3: CASSERGPPLGQYF. CDR3 nucleotides: TGTGCCAGCAGCGAGCGGGGTCCTCCCCTCGGGCAGTACTTC.

J is TRBJ1-2 and V is TRBV27; the D gene is possibly TRBD1 (6 bases). The CDR3 is made up of 15 amino acids. V was pared by 6 bases and J by 2 bases, with 16 bases between. Germline V gene lookup returns CDR1 MNHEY and CDR2 SMNVEV (reference sequence). For the CDR3, the DNA is TGTGCCAGCAGGCGGTACAGGGAAATAAACTATGGCTACACCTTC. Protein sequence: CASRRYREINYGYTF.

The rearrangement uses TRBV2 and TRBJ1-5, with D hard to call. The CDR3 runs 15 residues. Germline V gene lookup returns CDR1 SNHLY and CDR2 FYNNEI. Trimming took off 6 bases at V and 0 bases at J, with 12 bases between the two ends. CDR3 in amino acids: CASRADGVSNQPQHF. The CDR3 DNA is TGTGCCAGCAGGGCTGACGGGGTTAGCAATCAGCCCCAGCATTTT.

This clone has just one count. As DNA, the CDR3 is TGCGCCAGCAGCCCGCTCGACAGATCCACTGAAGCTTTCTTT. Translating gives CASSPLDRSTEAFF. This chain uses TRBV4-1 with TRBJ1-1, with D tentatively TRBD1 (5 bases). The ends were cut back, 4 bases at V and 4 bases at J, with 13 bases in the middle. Germline V lookup: CDR1 MGHRA, CDR2 YSYEKL. There are 14 residues in the CDR3.

V usage is TRBV7-9 and J usage is TRBJ1-4, with a weak D call TRBD1 (5 bases). V was trimmed by 2 bases and J by 6 bases, leaving 10 bases between them. CDR3 size: 14 residues. Germline assignment: CDR1 SEHNR and CDR2 FQNEAQ (reference sequence). The CDR3 region is CASSLWQGHEKLFF. CDR3 bases: TGTGCCAGCAGCTTATGGCAGGGTCATGAAAAACTGTTTTTT.

This clone has a single count. The rearrangement links TRBV5-4 to TRBJ2-1, with 10 bases identical to TRBD2. The ends lost 1 base at V and 7 bases at J; junction bases unmatched: 11. Germline lookup yields CDR1 SGHNT and CDR2 YYREEE (reference sequence). The CDR3 extends over 17 amino acids. This chain's CDR3 is CASSLRILAGEGNEQFF. CDR3 sequence (DNA): TGTGCCAGCAGCTTGCGTATTCTAGCGGGAGAAGGGAATGAGCAGTTCTTC.

This clone was detected only a few times. J is TRBJ2-7 and V is TRBV28; possibly TRBD1 for D (5 bases). Trimming left V 2 bases short and J 5 bases short, with 10 bases between. Per the germline V gene, CDR1 is MDHEN and CDR2 is SYDVKM. The CDR3 has 13 residues. The CDR3 region has the DNA TGTGCCAGCAGTTTACAGGGTTCGGACGAGCAGTACTTC. Translation gives CASSLQGSDEQYF. Filled out from reference TRBV28 and TRBJ2-7, the complete variable domain reads DVKVTQSSRYLVKRTGEKVFLECVQDMDHENMFWYRQDPGLGLRLIYFSYDVKMKEKGDIPEGYSVSREKKERFSLILESASTNQTSMYLCASSLQGSDEQYFGPGTRLTVT.

This clone is a singleton in its sample. This chain connects TRBV27 to TRBJ2-2; 8 bases agree with TRBD1. From germline, CDR1 is MNHEY and CDR2 SMNVEV (reference sequence). The CDR3 is 15 amino acids. V trimming: 3 bases; J trimming: 8 bases; junction bases outside the gene matches: 8. CDR3 sequence reads: CASSFRSGGLGELFF. In DNA, the CDR3 is TGTGCCAGCAGTTTCAGGTCAGGGGGCTTGGGGGAGCTGTTTTTT.